This TCR beta chain was profiled in a study of human T cells and chemical hapten exposure. Background on the study: Patch tests put 0.01% DPC on the upper back, read at 6 days. Study conclusions and caveats: Patch test score rose with PT1 expanded TCRs, significant at 8, 16, 32, not 4.

J lost 2 bases, V lost 2 bases, and 5 bases had no gene match. This CDR3 is built from 15 residues. The germline V gene has CDR1 LNHDA and CDR2 SQIVND (reference sequence). Time point of the sample: patch test 3, about 24 weeks after DPC sensitization. Treatment of the sample: therapeutic diphenylcyclopropenone sensitization with weekly scalp DPC. Blood collection took place prior to placing each patch test. Donation of samples came from alopecia patients who were 18 to 70 years old and suitable for DPC. TCRdb re-called the RACE reads with MiXCR, one entry per CDR3 protein. The repertoire holds roughly 90,000 distinct CDR3 sequences, with approximately 10% as singletons. This clonotype was seen repeatedly, ten times or more. What it binds is not known.

The sequencing here drew on whole blood, taken in connection with sensitization to the hapten diphenylcyclopropenone (DPC). The sequence was obtained from a woman in her twenties or thirties with alopecia areata. Some clones in this sample may be carry-over from other donors' samples. The gene calls are TRBV19 and TRBJ2-7; 8 nucleotides line up with TRBD2. The CDR3 is CASSISSGTTYEQYF. The DNA of the CDR3 is TGTGCCAGTAGTATAAGTAGCGGGACCACCTACGAGCAGTACTTC.